Listed here are 8 T cell receptor beta chains from one sample, sequenced in a study of Graves' ophthalmopathy and Graves' hyperthyroidism. Amplified TCR beta CDR3 regions were obtained using RNA transcripts as template. The workflow started with a first-round RT-PCR run with HTBI primers and then moved on to a second-round multiplex PCR. One entry per CDR3 protein, called by TCRdb with MiXCR from the multiplex PCR reads. The sample has almost 750,000 distinct CDR3 sequences; roughly 40% are singletons. The sample taken for sequencing was peripheral blood. The receptors here all came from an adult man with Graves' ophthalmopathy.

This clonotype was observed many times. The CDR3 protein is CASSGQGAWETQYF. CDR3 in DNA: TGTGCCAGCAGTGGACAGGGGGCCTGGGAGACCCAGTACTTC. This chain links TRBV6-5 with TRBJ2-5, with 11 bases identical to TRBD1. The CDR3 sequence is 14 residues long. V shed 5 bases and J 5 bases; nucleotides not matched to a gene: 4. Germline CDR1 MNHEY, CDR2 SVGAGI.

Comment on this clonotype: This may come from a read error, since a much larger clone is one base off. As the CDR3 is not closed by the conserved phenylalanine or tryptophan, this likely results from a read error. V is TRBV11-2 and J is TRBJ1-1; D gene unclear. This CDR3 comprises 12 residues. CDR1 is SGHAT and CDR2 is FQNNGV in the germline V gene. Trimming removed 5 bases from V and 1 base from J, with 5 bases in between. In DNA, the CDR3 is TGTGCCAGCAGCCGCCCGAACACTGAAGCTTTCCTT. Residues: CASSRPNTEAFL.

The chain joins TRBV6-6 to TRBJ1-4, with D uncertain. Germline CDR1 MNHNY, CDR2 SVGAGI (reference sequence). The V gene lost 3 bases and the J gene lost 8 bases, with 4 bases spanning the gap. The CDR3 runs to 11 residues. CDR3 protein: CASSYVEKLFF. The CDR3 DNA follows: TGTGCCAGCAGTTATGTGGAAAAACTGTTTTTT.

In this sample, this clonotype turned up a few times. The V gene is TRBV20-1, the J gene TRBJ1-3, with D maybe TRBD1 (5 bases). V lost 1 base to trimming and J lost 4 bases, with 11 bases between them. From germline, CDR1 is DFQATT and CDR2 SNEGSKA (reference sequence). The CDR3 has 14 residues. This CDR3 is CSARAGSIGNTIYF. DNA for the CDR3: TGCAGTGCTAGAGCAGGGTCGATCGGAAACACCATATATTTT.

On this clonotype itself: With a much larger clone just one base away, this may be a read error. The chain is built from TRBV11-1 and TRBJ1-6; maybe TRBD1 (6 bases). The CDR3 covers 15 residues. Germline assignment: CDR1 SGHAT and CDR2 FQDESV (reference sequence). This chain's CDR3 is CASSLDQGWNSPPHF. Written as DNA, the CDR3 is TGTGCCAGCAGCTTAGACCAGGGGTGGAATTCACCCCCCCACTTT.

This clonotype occurred many times. The J gene is TRBJ1-2, the V gene TRBV2; 9 bases align to TRBD1. The CDR3 length is 16 residues. Losses at the gene ends were 6 bases for V and 2 bases for J; bases not matched to a gene: 10. CDR1 and CDR2 (germline): SNHLY, FYNNEI. The CDR3 nucleotides read TGTGCCAGCAGCCAAGTCACGGGACAGGGAAACTATGGCTACACCTTC. Residues: CASSQVTGQGNYGYTF.

This clonotype was found many times. V usage is TRBV7-9 and J usage is TRBJ2-2; D is unresolved. The V end was cut by 7 bases, the J end by 1 base, with 7 bases between. CDR1 is SEHNR, CDR2 FQNEAQ, per germline (reference sequence). This CDR3 has 13 residues. CDR3 sequence reads: CASNHKNTGELFF. The DNA for the CDR3 is TGTGCCAGCAATCACAAGAACACCGGGGAGCTGTTTTTT.

The chain has TRBV11-1 and TRBJ1-2, with no clear D. The CDR3 is 13 amino acids. With 4 bases removed from V and 6 bases from J, the gap between germline ends came to 12 bases. The germline V gene has CDR1 SGHAT and CDR2 FQDESV (reference sequence). The CDR3 DNA reads as TGTGCCAGCAGCTCAGCGTCCGTTGATGGCTACACCTTC. Its translation is CASSSASVDGYTF.